This TCR beta chain was captured by sequencing in a study of post-analysis software for immune sequencing data. Overall study findings and caveats: F-measure co-clustering was strong for batch-matched samples.

The V end was cut by 8 bases, the J end by 0 bases, with 19 bases between. From germline, CDR1 is MNHEY and CDR2 SVGEGT. The CDR3 totals 16 residues. Each TCR beta cDNA library carried unique molecular identifiers. TCRdb redid the calling of the PCR reads with MiXCR, one entry per CDR3 protein. The sample includes under 200,000 distinct CDR3 sequences, about 34% of them seen just once. There are a few counts of this clonotype. No antigen is known for it. The gene calls are TRBV6-2 or TRBV6-3 and TRBJ1-1; D not certain. The sample in question was blood, obtained after autologous hematopoietic stem cell transplantation. This clonotype originated in a girl aged 5 to 17 with multiple sclerosis. In DNA form, the CDR3 reads TGTGCCAGCCTAAAACTTGACAACAAAATGAACACTGAAGCTTTCTTT. This encodes CASLKLDNKMNTEAFF.